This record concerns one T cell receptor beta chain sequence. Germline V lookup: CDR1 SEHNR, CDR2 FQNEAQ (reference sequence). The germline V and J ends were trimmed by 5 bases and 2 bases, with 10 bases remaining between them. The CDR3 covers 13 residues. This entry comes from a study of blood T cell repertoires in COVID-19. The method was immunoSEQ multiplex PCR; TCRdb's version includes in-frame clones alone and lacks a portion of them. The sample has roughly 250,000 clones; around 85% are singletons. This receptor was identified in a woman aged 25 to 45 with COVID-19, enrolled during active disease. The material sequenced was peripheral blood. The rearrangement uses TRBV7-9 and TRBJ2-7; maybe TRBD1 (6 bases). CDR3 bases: TGTGCCAGCAGCCAGGACAGAACCTACGAGCAGTACTTC. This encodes CASSQDRTYEQYF.